This T cell receptor (beta chain) derives from a study of radiotherapy plus CTLA-4 blockade in lung cancer. Overall study: Objective responses occurred in about a sixth of patients; around 31% had disease control.

Overall study findings and caveats: Among blood TCR repertoires after radiotherapy plus ipilimumab, tumor-derived clones expanded.

Here immunoSEQ multiplex PCR was the method, and the copy in TCRdb shows in-frame clones only, minus some. The table has approximately 48,000 clones, about four fifths seen once. About this clone itself: Its matching antigen is unknown.

CDR1 and CDR2 (germline): MGHRA, YSYEKL. The CDR3 is made up of 16 amino acids. V lost 0 bases, J lost 1 base, and 5 bases stayed unmatched. This chain links TRBV4-1 with TRBJ1-1, with TRBD1 matching 7 bases. The receptor's source is a human donor with non-small cell lung cancer whose response to radiotherapy plus ipilimumab could not be evaluated. This specimen was peripheral blood, taken from a patient treated with radiotherapy plus ipilimumab. This CDR3 reads CASSQEGAGGNTEAFF. The DNA for the CDR3 is TGCGCCAGCAGCCAAGAAGGTGCAGGGGGGAACACTGAAGCTTTCTTT.